This TCR beta chain stems from a study of patients and donors after allogeneic stem cell transplantation. Looked up from germline, CDR1 is KGHSH and CDR2 is LQKENI. CDR3 length: 15 amino acids. Trimming removed 5 bases from V and 7 bases from J, with 18 bases in between. TCRdb called the RT-PCR reads again in MiXCR, with one record for every CDR3 protein. The sample comprises 200,000 to 250,000 distinct CDR3 sequences, approximately 14% of which are singletons, and 9.5% to 13% rests with the top ten. The sequencing sample was made of blood, either unsorted or a sorted T cell fraction (not recorded which). The chain links TRBV18 to TRBJ1-5; no clear D gene. This TCR was recovered from a human donor who was either an allogeneic HSCT recipient or a stem cell or donor lymphocyte infusion donor (not recorded which). It is not recorded whose cells these are; they may come from a transplant donor. This CDR3 reads CASSAKVGAGQPQHF. The CDR3 region has the DNA TGTGCCAGCTCAGCTAAGGTCGGAGCTGGACAGCCCCAGCATTTT.